A selection of T cell receptor beta chains follows, all from one sample in a study of T cell responses to AZD1222 COVID-19 vaccine. Produced via immunoSEQ multiplex PCR; TCRdb's table is partial and in-frame only. The table lists some 130,000 clones, 85% to 95% of them singletons, with roughly 5.9% in the top ten. The input for sequencing was peripheral blood, taken on day 0 of AZD1222 vaccination. Receptors were obtained from an adult in good health. Each CDR3 is given with its conserved first and last residue. The D gene is left open where the match is weak. Size is stated for part of the rows, as once, few or many counts, or as a class when the clone is expanded.

D gene	V gene	clone size	J gene	CDR3 protein	CDR3 DNA
NA	TRBV21-1	NA	TRBJ1-4	CASRDRVNEKLFF	TGTGCCAGCAGGGACAGGGTGAACGAAAAACTGTTTTTT
NA	TRBV19	NA	TRBJ1-1	CASMRERSGTEAFF	TGTGCCAGTATGCGAGAAAGGAGTGGCACTGAAGCTTTCTTT
NA	TRBV7-2	once	TRBJ1-1	CASSQFLPARTEAFF	TGTGCCAGCAGCCAATTTTTGCCCGCGCGGACTGAAGCTTTCTTT
TRBD1	TRBV2	NA	TRBJ1-5	CASSNTGGSRQPQHF	TGTGCCAGCAGTAATACAGGGGGCAGCCGACAGCCCCAGCATTTT
NA	TRBV28	NA	TRBJ1-6	CASFRGGSNSPLHF	TGTGCCAGCTTCAGGGGCGGGAGCAATTCACCCCTCCACTTT
NA	TRBV7-2	NA	TRBJ2-5	CASSLQVGETQYF	TGTGCCAGCAGCTTACAGGTGGGAGAGACCCAGTACTTC
TRBD1	TRBV7-9	NA	TRBJ1-1	CASTQSGTGSPTEAFF	TGTGCCAGCACTCAATCCGGGACAGGGTCTCCAACTGAAGCTTTCTTT
TRBD1	TRBV7-2	NA	TRBJ1-1	CASRGTGNTEAFF	TGTGCCAGCCGCGGGACAGGGAACACTGAAGCTTTCTTT
NA	TRBV2	NA	TRBJ1-4	CASSGSGGEKLFF	TGTGCCAGCAGTGGCAGTGGGGGTGAAAAACTGTTTTTT
TRBD1	TRBV29-1	NA	TRBJ2-7	CSVETTGNEQYF	TGCAGCGTTGAAACGACAGGGAACGAGCAGTACTTC
TRBD1	TRBV5-6	NA	TRBJ1-3	CASSAGQLRLSGNTIYF	TGTGCCAGCAGCGCGGGACAGTTGCGACTCTCTGGAAACACCATATATTTT
TRBD1	TRBV19	NA	TRBJ1-2	CASSMVQGVYGYTF	TGTGCCAGTAGTATGGTACAGGGGGTCTATGGCTACACCTTC
NA	TRBV19	NA	TRBJ1-2	CASTLDIGHGYTF	TGTGCCAGTACTCTAGACATCGGGCATGGCTACACCTTC
NA	TRBV29-1	few	TRBJ1-2	CSVEGGGNYGYTF	TGCAGCGTTGAAGGAGGGGGGAACTATGGCTACACCTTC
NA	TRBV4-1	NA	TRBJ1-2	CASSQGAGDGYTF	TGCGCCAGCAGCCAGGGGGCCGGGGACGGCTACACCTTC
NA	TRBV12-3/TRBV12-4	NA	TRBJ2-2	CASSLAGTGELFF	TGTGCCAGCAGTTTAGCGGGTACCGGGGAGCTGTTTTTT
TRBD2	TRBV4-3	NA	TRBJ2-3	CASSQDHPAGGLTDTQYF	TGCGCCAGCAGCCAAGATCACCCAGCGGGAGGCCTAACAGATACGCAGTATTTT
NA	TRBV7-9	NA	TRBJ1-1	CASRGYHTEAFF	TGTGCCAGCAGGGGCTACCACACTGAAGCTTTCTTT
NA	TRBV6-2/TRBV6-3	NA	TRBJ2-7	CASSYPRQGGPYEQYF	TGTGCCAGCAGTTACCCGCGACAGGGAGGTCCCTACGAGCAGTACTTC
NA	TRBV30	NA	TRBJ1-2	CAWDRPGTAINYGYTF	TGTGCCTGGGACCGCCCCGGGACGGCTATCAACTATGGCTACACCTTC
NA	TRBV7-3	NA	TRBJ2-6	CASSSEDSHSGANVLTF	TGTGCCAGCAGCTCGGAGGACAGCCACTCTGGGGCCAACGTCCTGACTTTC
NA	TRBV30	NA	TRBJ1-6	CAYRQTDNSPLHF	TGTGCCTACAGACAGACGGATAATTCACCCCTCCACTTT
NA	TRBV6-2/TRBV6-3	NA	TRBJ1-1	CASSYSYTEAFF	TGTGCCAGCAGTTACTCTTACACTGAAGCTTTCTTT
NA	TRBV7-3	NA	TRBJ2-1	CASSPRRALSSEQFF	TGTGCCAGCAGCCCCAGGAGGGCCCTTTCGAGTGAGCAGTTCTTC
NA	TRBV10-3	NA	TRBJ1-2	CAISESIPGGYTF	TGTGCCATCAGTGAGTCGATTCCTGGGGGCTACACCTTC
NA	TRBV6-2/TRBV6-3	NA	TRBJ1-1	CASSTNHRSDTEAFF	TGTGCCAGCAGTACGAACCACCGGTCGGACACTGAAGCTTTCTTT